These 2 T cell receptor beta chains share one sample of origin, sequenced in a study of blood T cell repertoires in COVID-19 (dated by TCRdb to about 2020). Library creation used the immunoSEQ multiplex PCR assay. TCRdb carries this immuneACCESS record with in-frame sequences only. Its versions omit some clonotypes, under half of them owing to an unresolved V gene in the studies checked, with the rest unexplained. Present in this sample are roughly 200,000 clones, approximately 83% of which were seen just once. The ten largest clones take up 4% to 5.5% of the sample. Sequenced material: peripheral blood. These receptors came from a middle-aged man with active or convalescent COVID-19.

In DNA form, the CDR3 reads TGTGCCAGCAGCTCCAGGACTGACCCTGAAGCTTTCTTT. Amino acid sequence: CASSSRTDPEAFF. This rearrangement joins TRBV7-8 to TRBJ1-1; no reliable D call. Germline CDR1 reads SGHVS; CDR2 reads FQNEAQ. Deletions cut 4 bases from V and 6 bases from J, with 12 bases between. The CDR3 is made up of 13 amino acids.

Here the CDR3 DNA reads TGTGCCAGCAGCTTGTACGGCGGAGAGAACACCGGGGAGCTGTTTTTT. Translating gives CASSLYGGENTGELFF. V and J are TRBV5-5 and TRBJ2-2; D uncertain. V gave up 1 base and J gave up 1 base, with 11 bases separating them. This CDR3 spans 16 amino acids. Germline V gives CDR1 SGHKS, CDR2 YYEKEE (reference sequence).